The clone carrying this TCR beta chain is a singleton in its sample. The CDR3 is 15 residues long. Germline CDR1 MGHRA, CDR2 YSYEKL. Losses at the gene ends were 7 bases for V and 4 bases for J; bases not matched to a gene: 10. The data originate from a study of shared clonotypes between healthy human individuals. TCRdb keeps only in-frame clones here, not all; method: immunoSEQ multiplex PCR. This sample has approximately 720,000 clones, with 60% to 80% found just once. Sequencing was performed on memory CD4+ T cells sorted from blood. Subset: CD45RA-negative fraction. V and J are TRBV4-1 and TRBJ1-5; 7 nucleotides line up with TRBD1. The clonotype comes from a woman aged 30 to 39 in good health. The chain's CDR3 is CASTFTTGRNQPQHF. DNA for the CDR3: TGCGCCAGCACGTTCACGACAGGGCGGAATCAGCCCCAGCATTTT.